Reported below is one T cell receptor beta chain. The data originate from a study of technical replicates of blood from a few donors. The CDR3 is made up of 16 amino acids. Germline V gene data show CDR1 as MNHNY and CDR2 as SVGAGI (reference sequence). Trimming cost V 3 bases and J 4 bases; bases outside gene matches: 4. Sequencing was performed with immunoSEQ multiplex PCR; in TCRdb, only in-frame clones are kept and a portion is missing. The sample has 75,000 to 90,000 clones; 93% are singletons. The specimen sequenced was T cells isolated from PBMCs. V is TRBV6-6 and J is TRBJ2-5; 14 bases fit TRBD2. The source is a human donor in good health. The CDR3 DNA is TGTGCCAGCAGTTATTTTGGACTAGCGGGAGGAGAGACCCAGTACTTC. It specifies CASSYFGLAGGETQYF.